What follows describes a single T cell receptor (beta chain). Antigen unknown. This sample was taken from a study of T cell responses to AZD1222 COVID-19 vaccine. About the research overall: Investigators merged groups given second doses at roughly 4 or roughly 12 weeks.

After removal of 3 bases from V and 1 base from J, the junction contained 7 bases not matched to a gene. The V gene's germline CDR1 is LNHNV and CDR2 YYDKDF (reference sequence). The CDR3 extends over 17 amino acids. Study-wide findings and caveats: Clonal diversity may have been underestimated in mostly white British donors. Of the AZD1222 recipients, only six were seropositive at baseline. Within unmutated variant regions lay the reported targets of nearly half of spike-specific TCRs.

Profiling relied on immunoSEQ multiplex PCR, and the TCRdb table lists in-frame clones only, not all of them. Among some 130,000 clones listed, around four fifths were seen once. The rearrangement links TRBV15 to TRBJ1-5, with 9 bases lining up with TRBD1. This clonotype was sampled from an adult in good health. Here the sequenced sample was peripheral blood, taken on day 0 of AZD1222 vaccination. The CDR3 is CATSSGQGMRSNQPQHF. Here the CDR3 DNA reads TGTGCCACCAGCAGTGGACAGGGGATGCGGAGCAATCAGCCCCAGCATTTT.